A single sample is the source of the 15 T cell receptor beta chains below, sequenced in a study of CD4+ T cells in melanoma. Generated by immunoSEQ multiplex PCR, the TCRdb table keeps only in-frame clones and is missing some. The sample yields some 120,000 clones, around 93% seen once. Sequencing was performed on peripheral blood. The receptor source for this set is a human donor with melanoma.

CDR3 residues: CSGKSAGGGLSEAFF. The CDR3, as DNA: TGCAGCGGGAAGTCGGCCGGGGGCGGCTTGAGTGAAGCTTTCTTT. The V call is TRBV29-1, the J call TRBJ1-1; a possible D gene is TRBD1 (6 bases). The CDR3 runs 15 residues. V dropped 7 bases and J dropped 7 bases, with 25 bases sitting between them. Per germline, CDR1 SQVTM and CDR2 ANQGSEA.

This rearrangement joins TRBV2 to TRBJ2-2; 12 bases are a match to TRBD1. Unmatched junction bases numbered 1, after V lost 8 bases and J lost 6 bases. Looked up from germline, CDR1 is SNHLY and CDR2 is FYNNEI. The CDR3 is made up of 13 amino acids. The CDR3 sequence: CASGTGGPGELFF. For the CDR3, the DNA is TGTGCCAGCGGGACAGGGGGCCCCGGGGAGCTGTTTTTT.

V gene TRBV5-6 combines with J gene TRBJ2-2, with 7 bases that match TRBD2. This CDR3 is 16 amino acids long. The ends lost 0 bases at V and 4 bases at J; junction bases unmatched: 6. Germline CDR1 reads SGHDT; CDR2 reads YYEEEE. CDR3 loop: CASSLEGAGVTGELFF. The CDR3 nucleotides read TGTGCCAGCAGCTTGGAAGGTGCGGGGGTCACCGGGGAGCTGTTTTTT.

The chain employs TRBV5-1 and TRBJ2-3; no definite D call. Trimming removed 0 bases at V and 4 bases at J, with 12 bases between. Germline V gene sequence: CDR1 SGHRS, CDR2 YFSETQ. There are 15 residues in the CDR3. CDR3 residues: CASSLEPRRADTQYF. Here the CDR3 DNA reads TGCGCCAGCAGCTTGGAGCCTAGGAGAGCAGATACGCAGTATTTT.

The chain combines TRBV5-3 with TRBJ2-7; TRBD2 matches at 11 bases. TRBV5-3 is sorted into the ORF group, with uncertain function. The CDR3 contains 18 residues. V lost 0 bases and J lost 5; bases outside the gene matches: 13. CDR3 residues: CARSLGLAGGLFYDEQYF. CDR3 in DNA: TGTGCCAGAAGCTTGGGGCTAGCGGGGGGCCTTTTCTACGACGAGCAGTACTTC.

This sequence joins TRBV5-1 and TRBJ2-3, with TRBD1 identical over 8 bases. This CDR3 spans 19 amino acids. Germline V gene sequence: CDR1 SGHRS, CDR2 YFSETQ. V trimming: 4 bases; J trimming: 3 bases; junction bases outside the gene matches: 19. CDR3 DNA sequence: TGCGCCAGCAGCCCGCTTCCTGGGGGTTGGACAGGGCGAACAGATACGCAGTATTTT. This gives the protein CASSPLPGGWTGRTDTQYF.

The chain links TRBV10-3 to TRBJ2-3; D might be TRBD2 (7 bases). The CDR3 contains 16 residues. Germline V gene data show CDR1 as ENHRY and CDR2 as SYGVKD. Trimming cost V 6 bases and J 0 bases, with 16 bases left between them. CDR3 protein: CAIRAVGGGSTDTQYF. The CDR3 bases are TGTGCCATCAGGGCCGTAGGGGGGGGGAGCACAGATACGCAGTATTTT.

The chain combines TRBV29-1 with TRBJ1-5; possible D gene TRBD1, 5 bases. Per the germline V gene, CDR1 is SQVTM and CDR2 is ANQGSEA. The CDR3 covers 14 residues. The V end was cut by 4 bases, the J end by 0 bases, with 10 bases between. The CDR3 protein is CSVAGLGSNQPQHF. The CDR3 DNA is TGCAGCGTTGCAGGGTTGGGTAGCAATCAGCCCCAGCATTTT.

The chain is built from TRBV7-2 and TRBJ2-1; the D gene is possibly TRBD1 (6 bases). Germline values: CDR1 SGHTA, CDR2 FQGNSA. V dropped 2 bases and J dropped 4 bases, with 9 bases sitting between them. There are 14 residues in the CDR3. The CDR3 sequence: CASSLQGLYNEQFF. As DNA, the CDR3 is TGTGCCAGCAGCTTACAGGGGTTATACAATGAGCAGTTCTTC.

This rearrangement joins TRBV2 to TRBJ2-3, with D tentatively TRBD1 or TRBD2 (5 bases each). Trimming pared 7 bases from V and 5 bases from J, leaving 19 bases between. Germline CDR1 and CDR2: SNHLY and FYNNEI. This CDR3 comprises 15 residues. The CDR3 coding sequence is TGTGCCAGCACTCGAGGGGCCTTAGAAGGAGATACGCAGTATTTT. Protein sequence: CASTRGALEGDTQYF. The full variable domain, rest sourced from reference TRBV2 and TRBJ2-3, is EPEVTQTPSHQVTQMGQEVILRCVPISNHLYFYWYRQILGQKVEFLVSFYNNEISEKSEIFDDQFSVERPDGSNFTLKIRSTKLEDSAMYFCASTRGALEGDTQYFGPGTRLTVL.

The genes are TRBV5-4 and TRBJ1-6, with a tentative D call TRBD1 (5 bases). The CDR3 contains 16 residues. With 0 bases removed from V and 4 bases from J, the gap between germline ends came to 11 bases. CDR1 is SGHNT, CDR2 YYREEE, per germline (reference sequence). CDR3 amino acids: CASSLESGVYNSPLHF. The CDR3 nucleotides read TGTGCCAGCAGCTTGGAATCGGGGGTGTATAATTCACCCCTCCACTTT. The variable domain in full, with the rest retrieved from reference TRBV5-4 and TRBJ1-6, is ETGVTQSPTHLIKTRGQQVTLRCSSQSGHNTVSWYQQALGQGPQFIFQYYREEENGRGNFPPRFSGLQFPNYSSELNVNALELDDSALYLCASSLESGVYNSPLHFGNGTRLTVT.

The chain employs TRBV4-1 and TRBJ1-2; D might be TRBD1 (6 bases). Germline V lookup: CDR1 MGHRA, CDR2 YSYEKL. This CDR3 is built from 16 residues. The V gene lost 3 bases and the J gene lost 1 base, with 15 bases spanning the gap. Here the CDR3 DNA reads TGCGCCAGCAGCCAGGCCCAGGGGCGAGATAACTATGGCTACACCTTC. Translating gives CASSQAQGRDNYGYTF.

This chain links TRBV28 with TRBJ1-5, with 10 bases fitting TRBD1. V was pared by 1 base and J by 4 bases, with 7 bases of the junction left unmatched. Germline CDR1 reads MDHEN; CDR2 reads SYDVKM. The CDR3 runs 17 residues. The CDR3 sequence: CASSLSPGQGRNQPQHF. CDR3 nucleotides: TGTGCCAGCAGTTTATCCCCGGGACAGGGGCGTAATCAGCCCCAGCATTTT.

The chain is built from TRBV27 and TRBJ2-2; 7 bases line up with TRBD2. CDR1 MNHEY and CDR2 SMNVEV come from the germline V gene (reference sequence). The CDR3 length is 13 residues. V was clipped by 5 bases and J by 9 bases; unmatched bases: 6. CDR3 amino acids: CASSIGGLRELFF. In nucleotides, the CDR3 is TGTGCCAGCAGTATCGGGGGGTTGAGGGAGCTGTTTTTT.

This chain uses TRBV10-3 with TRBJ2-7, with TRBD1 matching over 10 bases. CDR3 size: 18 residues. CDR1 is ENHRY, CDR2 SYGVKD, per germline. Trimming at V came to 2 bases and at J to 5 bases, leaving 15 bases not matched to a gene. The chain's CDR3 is CAISERGTGASKVNEQYF. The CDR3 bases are TGTGCCATCAGTGAGCGCGGGACAGGGGCCTCTAAAGTGAACGAGCAGTACTTC.